This T cell receptor (beta chain) was sequenced in a study of T cell responses to AZD1222 COVID-19 vaccine. This clone was seen a single time. Its antigen is currently unknown. The same CDR3 arises from other DNA sequences in this sample as well. Study-wide points: Seropositive at baseline were only a handful of AZD1222 recipients. Reports indicate that nearly half of spike-specific TCRs are directed at unmutated variant regions. Spike-specific TCRs gained breadth and depth after people received two AZD1222 doses.

CDR1 and CDR2 from the germline V gene are MNHNS and SASEGT. The V end was cut by 1 base, the J end by 1 base, with 5 bases between. The CDR3 is made up of 14 amino acids. Pooling covered second doses at about 4 or about 12 weeks. Some clones are missing from TCRdb's copy, which holds only in-frame ones; the method was immunoSEQ multiplex PCR. The sample contains some 150,000 clones, more than 75% of which appear only once. This sequence was found in an adult who received the AZD1222 COVID-19 vaccine. This chain connects TRBV6-1 to TRBJ1-3, with unresolved D. The sequenced sample was peripheral blood, obtained 28 days after the second AZD1222 dose. CDR3: CASSEVGSGNTIYF. CDR3 nucleotide sequence: TGTGCCAGCAGTGAAGTGGGGTCTGGAAACACCATATATTTT.